These T cell receptor beta chains were read from a single sample in a study of control samples from healthy donors and cancer patients. Clones were sequenced by immunoSEQ multiplex PCR, and TCRdb holds only the in-frame ones, with some missing. The sample holds around 50,000 clones, 85% to 95% seen once. The sample comprised PBMCs. All receptors derive from a man younger than 40 with colorectal cancer. The CDR3 runs from the conserved cysteine through the conserved F or W. Each record gives: D gene, clone size, V gene, J gene, CDR3 DNA, CDR3 protein. D genes are given only for firm matches. For some rows the clone size is stated as once, few or many, or as a class when expanded; others skip it.

NA	NA	TRBV4-2	TRBJ1-5	TGTGCCAGCAGCCAAGTTATACGGGGACCTATCGGTCAGCCCCAGCATTTT	CASSQVIRGPIGQPQHF
TRBD1	NA	TRBV10-3	TRBJ1-3	TGTGCCATCGCCGGACAGGGCTCTGGAAACACCATATATTTT	CAIAGQGSGNTIYF
NA	NA	TRBV7-9	TRBJ2-1	TGTGCCAGCAGCTTAGGGTCAGGGGACAATGAGCAGTTCTTC	CASSLGSGDNEQFF
NA	few	TRBV5-1	TRBJ2-3	TGCGCCAGCAGCTTGGACGGACGAGGGACGGGGGATACGCAGTATTTT	CASSLDGRGTGDTQYF
NA	NA	TRBV18	TRBJ1-1	TGTGCCAGCTCAGAATCTACAGGGTCTTCTGGGGCTTTCTTT	CASSESTGSSGAFF
NA	NA	TRBV19	TRBJ1-4	TGTGCCAGTAGTATAGCCCAGGAGGAAGGAAAACTGTTTTTT	CASSIAQEEGKLFF
TRBD1	NA	TRBV6-2/TRBV6-3	TRBJ1-2	TGTGCCAGCAGTTACAGGGGGCGGGATGGCTACACCTTC	CASSYRGRDGYTF
TRBD1	NA	TRBV10-3	TRBJ1-5	TGTGCCATCAGCCTTGACAGGGGTCAGCCCCAGCATTTT	CAISLDRGQPQHF
NA	NA	TRBV6-4	TRBJ2-3	TGTGCCAGCAGTGCGGGCGTAGGGGTCACAGATACGCAGTATTTT	CASSAGVGVTDTQYF
NA	NA	TRBV11-3	TRBJ2-2	TGTGCCAGCAGCTTAGAAGGGCTGAACACCGGGGAGCTGTTTTTT	CASSLEGLNTGELFF
NA	few	TRBV11-2	TRBJ2-2	TGTGCCAGCAGCTTAGCCGGACAGATTATTACCGGGGAGCTGTTTTTT	CASSLAGQIITGELFF
NA	NA	TRBV6-5	TRBJ1-1	TGTGCCAGCAGTTCGGGACTTTTGAACACTGAAGCTTTCTTT	CASSSGLLNTEAFF
TRBD1	NA	TRBV7-2	TRBJ1-2	TGTGCCAGCAGTCAACAGGGGATTATGAACTATGGCTACACCTTC	CASSQQGIMNYGYTF
TRBD1	NA	TRBV28	TRBJ1-5	TGTGCCAGCAGTTCAGACAGGGGTGAAGATCAGCCCCAGCATTTT	CASSSDRGEDQPQHF
NA	NA	TRBV6-2/TRBV6-3	TRBJ1-2	TGTGCCAGCAGTTACCGGCAGAACTATGGCTACACCTTC	CASSYRQNYGYTF
NA	NA	TRBV12-3/TRBV12-4	TRBJ1-2	TGTGCCAGCAGTTGGAACTATGGCTACACCTTC	CASSWNYGYTF
NA	NA	TRBV30	TRBJ1-1	TGTGCCTGGAGTGTCGGGCAGGCGACCACTGAAGCTTTCTTT	CAWSVGQATTEAFF
NA	once	TRBV20-1	TRBJ2-1	TGCAGTGCTAGGCCCAGCAATGAGCAGTTCTTC	CSARPSNEQFF
NA	NA	TRBV6-6	TRBJ2-1	TGTGCCAGCAGTTACGACCTAAGAAGCTCCTACAATGAGCAGTTCTTC	CASSYDLRSSYNEQFF
NA	few	TRBV7-8	TRBJ2-7	TGTGCCAGCAGACACACGGGGAGCTCCTACGAGCAGTACTTC	CASRHTGSSYEQYF
NA	NA	TRBV9	TRBJ1-2	TGTGCCAGCAGCGACCAGGGAAGGGGGATGAGAGGCTACACCTTC	CASSDQGRGMRGYTF
NA	NA	TRBV27	TRBJ1-1	TGTGCCAGCAGTTTGACAGGATATATGAACACTGAAGCTTTCTTT	CASSLTGYMNTEAFF
NA	NA	TRBV14	TRBJ1-2	TGTGCCAGCAGCCAATCCCGCTTAGGATTAACCTTC	CASSQSRLGLTF
NA	NA	TRBV6-1	TRBJ1-1	TGTGCCAGCAGTGAACGGCGAGGTGGGTCAGCTTTCTTT	CASSERRGGSAFF
NA	NA	TRBV29-1	TRBJ1-2	TGCAGCGTTGAGTCTTCCAGGGGCTACACCTTC	CSVESSRGYTF
NA	NA	TRBV6-5	TRBJ2-3	TGTGCCAGCAGAAGACAGCCTTATAACACAGATACGCAGTATTTT	CASRRQPYNTDTQYF
TRBD1	NA	TRBV5-6	TRBJ2-7	TGTGCCAGCAGCTTGTTTGGCGGGACAGGGGCCTACGAGCAGTACTTC	CASSLFGGTGAYEQYF
NA	NA	TRBV12-3/TRBV12-4	TRBJ2-3	TGTGCCAGCAGTACGCGTCAGCCAGATACGCAGTATTTT	CASSTRQPDTQYF
TRBD1	NA	TRBV30	TRBJ2-5	TGTGCCTGGGGACAGGGAGGAGAGACCCAGTACTTC	CAWGQGGETQYF
NA	NA	TRBV5-1	TRBJ2-6	TGCGCCAGCAGCTTAACGCTAAGCCTTACCTCTGGGGCCAACGTCCTGACTTTC	CASSLTLSLTSGANVLTF
NA	NA	TRBV6-5	TRBJ1-6	TGTGCCAGCAGTATCCGTAATTCACCCCTCCACTTT	CASSIRNSPLHF
NA	NA	TRBV7-8	TRBJ2-2	TGTGCCAGCAGCTTATGGGGGGTCACCGGGGAGCTGTTTTTT	CASSLWGVTGELFF
NA	NA	TRBV5-4	TRBJ1-2	TGTGCCAGCAGCTTGGGGGTCAGGGCGCAGGGCTACACCTTC	CASSLGVRAQGYTF